Given below is one TCR beta chain in context. These data come from a study of blood T cell repertoires in COVID-19. Study-level background: Samples taken during acute and convalescent COVID-19 were collected in the United States, Italy and Spain. The cDNA or gDNA used as material had been derived from T cells, B-cell-depleted T cells, or PBMCs.

TCRdb's copy holds only in-frame clones and misses some; the assay was immunoSEQ multiplex PCR. The sample includes about 190,000 clones, 80% to 85% of them seen just once. Trimming pared 1 base from V and 2 bases from J, leaving 10 bases between. The CDR3 runs 15 residues. Germline CDR1 MDHEN, CDR2 SYDVKM. The clonotype originates from a woman in her thirties or forties with acute or convalescent COVID-19. The V call is TRBV28, the J call TRBJ2-3; possibly TRBD1 for D (5 bases). What was sequenced was peripheral blood. CDR3 residues: CASSLYPGATDTQYF. CDR3 DNA: TGTGCCAGCAGTTTATACCCTGGGGCCACAGATACGCAGTATTTT.